These 9 T cell receptor beta chains originate from one sample sequenced in a study of cytomegalovirus exposure and HLA in healthy donors. Repertoires were generated with immunoSEQ multiplex PCR, while TCRdb's copy carries only in-frame clones and drops some. The data show just over 65,000 clones, approximately 97% seen once. Sequencing input: PBMCs. The source is a woman aged 18-29 years in good health and CMV-seropositive.

This chain connects TRBV5-6 to TRBJ2-3; TRBD1 matches at 11 bases. The CDR3 totals 16 residues. Germline CDR1 reads SGHDT; CDR2 reads YYEEEE. Trimming at V came to 4 bases and at J to 0 bases, leaving 4 bases not matched to a gene. The CDR3 sequence: CASSAGQGGSTDTQYF. DNA for the CDR3: TGTGCCAGCAGCGCGGGACAGGGGGGTAGCACAGATACGCAGTATTTT.

This sequence joins TRBV28 and TRBJ1-5; 8 bases line up with TRBD1. After removal of 8 bases from V and 4 bases from J, the junction contained 7 bases not matched to a gene. CDR1 is MDHEN, CDR2 SYDVKM, per germline. This CDR3 contains 14 residues. The CDR3 DNA reads TGTGCCAGCGCCGAGACAGGGGCTAATCAGCCCCAGCATTTT. It is translated as CASAETGANQPQHF.

The chain joins TRBV29-1 to TRBJ2-7; TRBD1 might be the D (5 bases). Germline CDR1 reads SQVTM; CDR2 reads ANQGSEA. The CDR3 runs 12 residues. Trimming removed 7 bases from V and 6 bases from J, with 16 bases in between. This CDR3 reads CSAFTTAFEQYF. The CDR3 DNA reads TGCAGCGCCTTCACGACAGCTTTCGAGCAGTACTTC.

V and J are TRBV18 and TRBJ2-1, with D possibly being TRBD1 (6 bases). CDR1 and CDR2 (germline): KGHSH, LQKENI. The CDR3 length is 15 residues. Trimming took off 3 bases at V and 5 bases at J, with 14 bases between the two ends. The CDR3 is CASSPYRVVHNEQFF. For the CDR3, the DNA is TGTGCCAGCTCACCCTACAGGGTAGTTCACAATGAGCAGTTCTTC. Full variable domain (outside the CDR3, taken from reference TRBV18 and TRBJ2-1): NAGVMQNPRHLVRRRGQEARLRCSPMKGHSHVYWYRQLPEEGLKFMVYLQKENIIDESGMPKERFSAEFPKEGPSILRIQQVVRGDSAAYFCASSPYRVVHNEQFFGPGTRLTVL.

J is TRBJ2-1 and V is TRBV10-3, with 7 bases lining up with TRBD2. This CDR3 has 13 residues. V was pared by 7 bases and J by 6 bases, with 6 bases of the junction left unmatched. Germline assignment: CDR1 ENHRY and CDR2 SYGVKD. In DNA, the CDR3 is TGTGCCATCATAAGCGGGAAAGGCAATGAGCAGTTCTTC. Its translation is CAIISGKGNEQFF.

This sequence joins TRBV9 and TRBJ1-1; a possible D gene is TRBD1 (6 bases). Trimming stripped 0 bases from V and 0 bases from J, with 21 bases between. Germline values: CDR1 SGDLS, CDR2 YYNGEE. The CDR3 contains 19 residues. CDR3 in DNA: TGTGCCAGCAGCGTAGTTAGGGGGGGTGTGCGGGCCTTGAACACTGAAGCTTTCTTT. Its protein is CASSVVRGGVRALNTEAFF.

The chain is built from TRBV19 and TRBJ2-7, with D tentatively TRBD1 (6 bases). The length of the CDR3 is 15 residues. Trimming cost V 4 bases and J 6 bases, with 19 bases left between them. Per germline, CDR1 LNHDA and CDR2 SQIVND (reference sequence). The CDR3 spells CASSKPGHVHFEQYF. Here the CDR3 DNA reads TGTGCCAGTAGTAAGCCGGGACACGTCCATTTCGAGCAGTACTTC.

The V gene is TRBV6-5, the J gene TRBJ1-2; 7 nucleotides match TRBD1. Looked up from germline, CDR1 is MNHEY and CDR2 is SVGAGI. V trimming: 6 bases; J trimming: 4 bases; junction bases outside the gene matches: 8. The CDR3 runs to 14 residues. Here the CDR3 DNA reads TGTGCCAGCAGGACCCGACAGGGTGTCTATGGCTACACCTTC. Its translation: CASRTRQGVYGYTF.

The gene calls are TRBV5-4 and TRBJ2-1; TRBD2 aligns across 13 bases. Germline values: CDR1 SGHNT, CDR2 YYREEE (reference sequence). The junction had 6 bases not matched to a gene; V was cut back by 0 bases and J by 9 bases. This CDR3 comprises 16 residues. The CDR3 region has the DNA TGTGCCAGCAGCTTGGGAGGACTAGCGGGAGTTGGTGAGCAGTTCTTC. Protein product: CASSLGGLAGVGEQFF.